The entry that follows covers one TCR beta chain sequence. The data were obtained in a study of shared clonotypes between healthy human individuals. Produced via immunoSEQ multiplex PCR; TCRdb's table is partial and in-frame only. Of 2 million to 2.5 million clones in the sample, less than 95% were seen once. V was cut by 3 bases and J by 5 bases, with 19 bases left in between. Germline V lookup: CDR1 MGHRA, CDR2 YSYEKL. This CDR3 has 16 amino acids. The clonotype was recovered from a young man in good health. Some clones in this sample may be carry-over from other donors' samples. The J gene is TRBJ2-5, the V gene TRBV4-1; D not resolved. The sample taken for sequencing was naive CD4+ T cells from PBMCs. Subset: CD45RA+ positively selected. The CDR3 coding sequence is TGCGCCAGCAGCCATAAGGGCAGTCCCTCCGGGGAGACCCAGTACTTC. The encoded protein is CASSHKGSPSGETQYF.